The entry below describes one TCR beta chain. Its matching antigen is unknown. Sorting of PBMCs yielded the CD4+ and CD8+ T cells. Following extraction, RNA underwent reverse transcription to cDNA, which served as the sequencing template. The assay was immunoSEQ multiplex PCR, and TCRdb's table has in-frame clones only and misses some. Here the sample spans 120,000 or so clones, about 60% being singletons. The sample comes from a study of CD8+ T cells in alopecia areata. Whole-study findings and limits: When scalp samples are sequenced, resident alphabeta T cells of normal skin are also captured. Lesional scalp, notably in alopecia totalis/universalis, had clonality above that of normal scalp. Possibly as an HLA-related effect, TCR sharing across patients appeared less clear than in mice.

The trim removed 6 bases at V and 5 bases at J, leaving 3 bases unmatched. The CDR3 loop spans 12 amino acids. Germline V gene lookup returns CDR1 ENHRY and CDR2 SYGVKD. The chain joins TRBV10-3 to TRBJ2-5; TRBD2 matches at 7 bases. The receptor comes from a human donor in good health. Sequencing was performed on CD4+ T cells sorted from blood. Written as DNA, the CDR3 is TGTGCCATCAGGGAGCGGGGCGAGACCCAGTACTTC. This encodes CAIRERGETQYF.